Presented here are 22 T cell receptor beta chains from one specimen sequenced in a study of shared clonotypes between healthy human individuals. This table comes from immunoSEQ multiplex PCR, and its TCRdb copy is limited to in-frame clones, with some not included. The sample yields some 680,000 clones, 73% seen once. The specimen was memory CD4+ T cells sorted from blood. The subset is: CD45RA-negative fraction. These receptors all come from a woman in her 30s in good health.

The rearrangement joins TRBV7-9 to TRBJ2-1; a possible D gene is TRBD1 (5 bases). Per germline, CDR1 SEHNR and CDR2 FQNEAQ (reference sequence). CDR3 size: 13 residues. V lost 5 bases to trimming and J lost 5 bases, with 10 bases between them. The CDR3 loop is CASSPRQHNEQFF. The CDR3 DNA follows: TGTGCCAGCAGCCCAAGACAGCACAATGAGCAGTTCTTC.

The CDR3 region has the DNA TGTGCCAGCAGTTTTGAGCGGGTGCCTTTGAACACCGGGGAGCTGTTTTTT. As protein: CASSFERVPLNTGELFF. The chain joins TRBV28 to TRBJ2-2, with D possibly matching TRBD2 (6 bases). Trimming shortened V by 3 bases and J by 1 base, and 15 bases separated the two germline ends. The CDR3 sequence is 17 residues long. Germline CDR1 reads MDHEN; CDR2 reads SYDVKM.

This chain uses TRBV7-9 with TRBJ1-5; D uncertain. Looked up from germline, CDR1 is SEHNR and CDR2 is FQNEAQ (reference sequence). The CDR3 consists of 13 residues. The V and J ends lost 5 bases and 1 base respectively, with 6 bases between them. The CDR3 sequence: CASSPDSNQPQHF. The CDR3 DNA follows: TGTGCCAGCAGCCCCGACAGCAATCAGCCCCAGCATTTT.

The rearrangement links TRBV27 to TRBJ1-5; no reliable D call. Germline lookup yields CDR1 MNHEY and CDR2 SMNVEV (reference sequence). The V end lost 1 base, the J end lost 3 bases, and 10 bases lay between the germline ends. The length of the CDR3 is 15 residues. The CDR3 bases are TGTGCCAGCAGTTTATTAGGGCGGAACAATCAGCCCCAGCATTTT. Translation: CASSLLGRNNQPQHF.

The chain couples TRBV28 to TRBJ2-3, with D unclear. The ends were cut back, 10 bases at V and 7 bases at J, with 12 bases in the middle. Germline V gene sequence: CDR1 MDHEN, CDR2 SYDVKM. This CDR3 is built from 11 residues. DNA for the CDR3: TGTGCCACCCTCCGGATTAATACGCAGTATTTT. This codes for CATLRINTQYF.

J is TRBJ1-5 and V is TRBV2; D remains ambiguous. Trimming left V 4 bases short and J 0 bases short, with 4 bases between. The germline V gene has CDR1 SNHLY and CDR2 FYNNEI. The CDR3 extends over 13 amino acids. The CDR3 region is CASSADSNQPQHF. The CDR3 nucleotides are TGTGCCAGCAGTGCAGATAGCAATCAGCCCCAGCATTTT.

This clone was observed once. The V and J genes are TRBV28 and TRBJ1-1; D possibly corresponds to TRBD1 (6 bases). CDR3 length: 12 residues. Looked up from germline, CDR1 is MDHEN and CDR2 is SYDVKM. The CDR3 coding sequence is TGTGTAACGGGGGGCGCGGACACTGAAGCTTTCTTT. This encodes CVTGGADTEAFF. Full variable domain (outside the CDR3, taken from reference TRBV28 and TRBJ1-1): DVKVTQSSRYLVKRTGEKVFLECVQDMDHENMFWYRQDPGLGLRLIYFSYDVKMKEKGDIPEGYSVSREKKERFSLILESASTNQTSMYLCVTGGADTEAFFGQGTRLTVV.

The chain employs TRBV28 and TRBJ1-2; D uncertain. Germline V lookup: CDR1 MDHEN, CDR2 SYDVKM. This CDR3 is built from 14 residues. Between the trimmed V and J ends, which lost 5 bases and 4 bases, there was a span of 14 bases. The CDR3, as DNA: TGTGCCAGCAGTCCTCCCGGTCTTGTCTATGGCTACACCTTC. Protein: CASSPPGLVYGYTF.

This rearrangement joins TRBV10-1 to TRBJ2-7; perhaps TRBD2 as D (6 bases). Deletions cut 2 bases from V and 6 bases from J, with 11 bases between. This CDR3 has 13 amino acids. Germline V gives CDR1 WNHNN, CDR2 SYGVQD (reference sequence). CDR3 amino acids: CASSETTRFEQYF. The CDR3 DNA reads as TGCGCCAGCAGTGAGACGACTAGGTTCGAGCAGTACTTC.

The chain joins TRBV4-1 to TRBJ2-1, with 12 bases fitting TRBD2. Germline V lookup: CDR1 MGHRA, CDR2 YSYEKL. Trimming removed 3 bases from V and 10 bases from J; junction bases left unmatched: 13. The CDR3 consists of 17 residues. Written as DNA, the CDR3 is TGCGCCAGCAGCCAGCCCCTAGCGGGAGGGCGGGGAGGGGAGCAGTTCTTC. Amino acids: CASSQPLAGGRGGEQFF.

This clone was counted only a few times. CDR3 region: CSGARDLSSYNEQFF. The DNA of the CDR3 is TGCAGCGGTGCCCGGGATCTCAGCTCCTACAATGAGCAGTTCTTC. The chain joins TRBV29-1 to TRBJ2-1; maybe TRBD2 (5 bases). Trimming removed 7 bases from V and 0 bases from J, with 16 bases in between. Germline-derived CDR1 and CDR2 are SQVTM and ANQGSEA. This CDR3 contains 15 residues.

This clone has only one observation. The rearrangement uses TRBV28 and TRBJ2-5, with unresolved D. The CDR3 extends over 14 amino acids. Trimming pared 6 bases from V and 3 bases from J, leaving 14 bases between. Looked up from germline, CDR1 is MDHEN and CDR2 is SYDVKM. This chain's CDR3 is CASSGPGRKETQYF. The CDR3 bases are TGTGCCAGCAGCGGTCCTGGGCGGAAAGAGACCCAGTACTTC.

V and J are TRBV7-3 and TRBJ2-1, with TRBD1 matching 7 bases. The CDR3 is 11 residues long. From germline, CDR1 is SGHTA and CDR2 FQGTGA. CDR3 loop: CVGRGYNEQFF. As DNA, the CDR3 is TGTGTAGGCAGGGGGTACAATGAGCAGTTCTTC.

The chain uses TRBV5-1 and TRBJ2-1; no definite D call. Trimming left V 4 bases short and J 0 bases short, with 8 bases between. The germline V gene encodes CDR1 SGHRS and CDR2 YFSETQ. This CDR3 has 14 residues. This CDR3 is CASSVQSSYNEQFF. The DNA for the CDR3 is TGCGCCAGCAGCGTCCAGAGCTCCTACAATGAGCAGTTCTTC.

In this sample, this clone turned up a few times. CDR3 DNA sequence: TGCGCCAGCAGCTTGGGGGGACAGTTCCAAGAGACCCAGTACTTC. It translates to CASSLGGQFQETQYF. The chain combines TRBV5-1 with TRBJ2-5; 7 bases agree with TRBD1. The CDR3 runs 15 residues. Germline-derived CDR1 and CDR2 are SGHRS and YFSETQ. Trimming removed 0 bases from V and 1 base from J; junction bases left unmatched: 3.

This rearrangement joins TRBV28 to TRBJ1-4, with 8 bases aligning to TRBD1. The CDR3 loop spans 16 amino acids. V trimming: 8 bases; J trimming: 3 bases; junction bases outside the gene matches: 11. Germline-derived CDR1 and CDR2 are MDHEN and SYDVKM. CDR3 coding DNA: TGTGCCAGCGGACAAAGGTCGGGACAGGCTAATGAAAAACTGTTTTTT. Translation: CASGQRSGQANEKLFF.

The chain couples TRBV7-8 to TRBJ1-3; possibly TRBD1 for D (5 bases). The V gene's germline CDR1 is SGHVS and CDR2 FQNEAQ. This CDR3 spans 14 amino acids. Trimming shortened V by 5 bases and J by 2 bases, and 10 bases separated the two germline ends. The chain's CDR3 is CASSLTGAGNTIYF. DNA for the CDR3: TGTGCCAGCAGCCTAACAGGAGCTGGAAACACCATATATTTT. Full variable domain (missing parts from reference TRBV7-8 and TRBJ1-3): GAGVSQSPRYKVAKRGQDVALRCDPISGHVSLFWYQQALGQGPEFLTYFQNEAQLDKSGLPSDRFFAERPEGSVSTLKIQRTQQEDSAVYLCASSLTGAGNTIYFGEGSWLTVV.

The chain carries TRBV6-6 and TRBJ2-1; 10 bases map to TRBD2. V lost 8 bases to trimming and J lost 6 bases; unmatched junction nucleotides: 7. Germline assignment: CDR1 MNHNY and CDR2 SVGAGI (reference sequence). The CDR3 is made up of 14 amino acids. This CDR3 reads CASLTSGKRNEQFF. The CDR3 DNA sequence: TGTGCCAGCCTTACTAGCGGGAAACGCAATGAGCAGTTCTTC.

The chain combines TRBV29-1 with TRBJ2-1, with TRBD2 matching 12 bases. The junction had 8 bases not matched to a gene; V was cut back by 6 bases and J by 8 bases. This CDR3 spans 14 amino acids. Germline V lookup: CDR1 SQVTM, CDR2 ANQGSEA. CDR3 DNA: TGCAGCGTGCCCCGGACTAGCGGGGACTATGAGCAGTTCTTC. Translated, it gives CSVPRTSGDYEQFF.

The chain combines TRBV28 with TRBJ1-1; D unclear. The CDR3 consists of 12 residues. V gave up 6 bases and J gave up 4 bases, with 9 bases separating them. Germline V gene lookup returns CDR1 MDHEN and CDR2 SYDVKM. The CDR3 protein is CASRLFGTEAFF. The CDR3 DNA follows: TGTGCCAGCAGGCTTTTCGGCACTGAAGCTTTCTTT.

The CDR3 protein is CASSLAPSGSLGTQYF. For the CDR3, the DNA is TGTGCCAGCAGCTTAGCGCCTAGCGGGAGTTTGGGGACCCAGTACTTC. The chain combines TRBV11-2 with TRBJ2-5; 10 nucleotides line up with TRBD2. Germline CDR1 SGHAT, CDR2 FQNNGV. The junction had 9 bases not matched to a gene; V was cut back by 1 base and J by 7 bases. This CDR3 is 16 amino acids long.

The chain is built from TRBV27 and TRBJ2-1, with 10 positions matching TRBD2. This CDR3 is 21 amino acids long. V lost 5 bases and J lost 5; bases outside the gene matches: 24. The V gene's germline CDR1 is MNHEY and CDR2 SMNVEV (reference sequence). The CDR3 sequence: CASSISVRLAGVVKANNEQFF. DNA for the CDR3: TGTGCCAGCAGTATTTCCGTTCGGCTAGCGGGAGTAGTGAAGGCAAACAATGAGCAGTTCTTC.